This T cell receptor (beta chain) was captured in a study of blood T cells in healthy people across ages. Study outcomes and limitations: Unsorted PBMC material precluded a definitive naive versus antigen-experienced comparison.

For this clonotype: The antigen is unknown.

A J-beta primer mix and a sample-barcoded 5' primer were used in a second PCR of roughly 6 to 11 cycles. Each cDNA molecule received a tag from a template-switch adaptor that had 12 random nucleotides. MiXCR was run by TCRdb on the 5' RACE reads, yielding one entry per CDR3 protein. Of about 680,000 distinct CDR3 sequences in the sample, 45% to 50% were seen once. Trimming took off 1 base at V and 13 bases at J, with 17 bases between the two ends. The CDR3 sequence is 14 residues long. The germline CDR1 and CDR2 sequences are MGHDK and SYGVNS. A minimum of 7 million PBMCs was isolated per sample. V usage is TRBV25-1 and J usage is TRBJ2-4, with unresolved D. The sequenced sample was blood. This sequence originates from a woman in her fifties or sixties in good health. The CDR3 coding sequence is TGTGCCAGCAGTGAATCCTTGGGTTTCTACGGGCAGTACTTC. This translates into CASSESLGFYGQYF.